These 7 T cell receptor beta chains came from one sample sequenced in a study of CD8 T cells in Susac syndrome. Random hexamers primed reverse transcription of about 0.5 to 1 ug RNA. TCRdb ran MiXCR on the immunoSEQ multiplex PCR reads and lists one entry per CDR3 protein. The table shows some 180,000 distinct CDR3 sequences, with just under 95% occurring only once. The sequenced sample was CD4+ T cells from PBMCs. These receptors were collected from a human donor with Susac syndrome.

The DNA for the CDR3 is TGTGCCAGCAGCCAAATGGTGAACACTGAAGCTTTCTTT. Encoded protein: CASSQMVNTEAFF. The genes are TRBV12-3 or TRBV12-4 and TRBJ1-1; D remains ambiguous. This CDR3 has 13 amino acids. V lost 6 bases and J 0 bases, leaving 8 bases between the germline ends.

The chain carries TRBV12-3 or TRBV12-4 and TRBJ1-4; the D is unclear. The CDR3 runs to 11 residues. V was pared by 6 bases and J by 13 bases, with 12 bases between. As DNA, the CDR3 is TGTGCCAGCAGCCAAGGGTGGCGACTGTTTTTT. It yields the protein CASSQGWRLFF.

This chain joins TRBV2 and TRBJ2-7, with 7 bases aligning to TRBD1. The V and J ends lost 3 bases and 0 bases, in that order; junction bases with no gene match: 2. The CDR3 is made up of 14 amino acids. Germline V CDR1 and CDR2: SNHLY, FYNNEI. The CDR3 spells CASSDRDSSYEQYF. In nucleotides, the CDR3 is TGTGCCAGCAGTGATCGGGACAGCTCCTACGAGCAGTACTTC. The whole variable domain, remainder taken from reference TRBV2 and TRBJ2-7, is EPEVTQTPSHQVTQMGQEVILRCVPISNHLYFYWYRQILGQKVEFLVSFYNNEISEKSEIFDDQFSVERPDGSNFTLKIRSTKLEDSAMYFCASSDRDSSYEQYFGPGTRLTVT.

This rearrangement joins TRBV10-3 to TRBJ2-2, with D perhaps TRBD1 (5 bases). The CDR3 extends over 16 amino acids. CDR1 is ENHRY, CDR2 SYGVKD, per germline. With 0 bases removed from V and 2 bases from J, the gap between germline ends came to 10 bases. In nucleotides, the CDR3 is TGTGCCATCAGTGAGTCCGGACAACCAAACACCGGGGAGCTGTTTTTT. Amino acids: CAISESGQPNTGELFF.

V usage is TRBV29-1 and J usage is TRBJ2-1; D not certain. Germline CDR1 is SQVTM and CDR2 is ANQGSEA. V lost 6 bases to trimming and J lost 6 bases, with 18 bases between them. The CDR3 is made up of 14 amino acids. CDR3 in DNA: TGCAGCGTGACCTCCTCTCCGTTGGTCAATGAGCAGTTCTTC. This encodes CSVTSSPLVNEQFF.

The chain has TRBV2 and TRBJ2-6; no clear D. The CDR3 consists of 14 residues. V lost 2 bases and J lost 4, with 6 bases in between. The germline V gene encodes CDR1 SNHLY and CDR2 FYNNEI. The CDR3 spells CASSEKSGANVLTF. The CDR3 coding sequence is TGTGCCAGCAGTGAAAAGTCAGGGGCCAACGTCCTGACTTTC. The full variable domain, completed using reference TRBV2 and TRBJ2-6, is EPEVTQTPSHQVTQMGQEVILRCVPISNHLYFYWYRQILGQKVEFLVSFYNNEISEKSEIFDDQFSVERPDGSNFTLKIRSTKLEDSAMYFCASSEKSGANVLTFGAGSRLTVL.

This chain connects TRBV28 to TRBJ2-1, with 9 bases that match TRBD2. CDR1 and CDR2 (germline): MDHEN, SYDVKM. V lost 5 bases, J lost 3 bases, and 2 bases stayed unmatched. This CDR3 has 14 residues. The CDR3 region has the DNA TGTGCCAGCAGTCGGCGGGAGGGCTACAATGAGCAGTTCTTC. This sequence encodes CASSRREGYNEQFF.